This TCR beta chain was observed in a study of cytomegalovirus exposure and HLA in healthy donors. The CDR3 is made up of 15 amino acids. Between the trimmed V and J ends, which lost 5 bases and 2 bases, there was a span of 15 bases. Germline V gene data show CDR1 as LNHDA and CDR2 as SQIVND (reference sequence). Study conclusions and caveats: Later genetic work tied a missense DCLRE1C variant to beta-chain V and J trimming. Being indistinguishable, some V segments were excluded, TRBV6-2 and TRBV6-3 among them. Overall, approximately 150 TCR beta chains were annotated as cytomegalovirus-associated.

The PCR employed 60 Vbeta primers together with 13 Jbeta primers. Per the authors' pipeline: Around 10 million shared chains were among tens of millions of unique TCR beta chains counted in a later analysis. TCRdb's table, derived via immunoSEQ multiplex PCR, lists solely in-frame clones and lacks some. V and J calls and clone size come straight from that table; D and trimming were deduced from the DNA. Of 120,000 or so clones listed, 15% are singletons. A note on this clone: Antigen: not known.

The V gene is TRBV19, the J gene TRBJ1-2; maybe TRBD1 (5 bases). The specimen was PBMCs. The receptor comes from a woman aged 18-30 years in good health and CMV-seronegative. The CDR3 region is CASSAYGQKNYGYTF. The CDR3 nucleotides read TGTGCCAGTAGTGCGTACGGACAAAAGAACTATGGCTACACCTTC.